Reported below is one TCR beta chain. Its antigen is still unknown. In germline, CDR1 is LNHDA, CDR2 SQIVND (reference sequence). The CDR3 contains 15 residues. V lost 5 bases and J lost 7; bases outside the gene matches: 10. TCRdb's copy holds only in-frame clones and misses some; the assay was immunoSEQ multiplex PCR. The repertoire includes about 93,000 clones, approximately 92% of them detected once, and under 3% sits in the top ten. The source of the sample is a study of T cell responses to AZD1222 COVID-19 vaccine. Study-level findings and limits: Repertoires in all cases were sampled only once the peak T cell response had passed. Females made up more of the donors, who were largely white British, and clonal diversity may have come out too low. At study baseline, merely about 6 AZD1222 recipients were seropositive.

This sequence originates from an adult who received the AZD1222 COVID-19 vaccine. The sample here was peripheral blood, taken 28 days after the second AZD1222 dose. This chain connects TRBV19 to TRBJ2-1, with 8 bases aligning to TRBD1. Written as DNA, the CDR3 is TGTGCCAGTAGTTCTAAGGGCTGGACAGGGAATGAGCAGTTCTTC. It is translated as CASSSKGWTGNEQFF.